This entry concerns a single TCR beta chain. The record originates from a study of blood T cell repertoires in COVID-19. TCRdb keeps only in-frame clones here, not all; method: immunoSEQ multiplex PCR. The table includes about 48,000 clones, 82% detected once. V lost 1 base and J 1 base, leaving 9 bases between the germline ends. From germline, CDR1 is SGHNT and CDR2 YYREEE (reference sequence). This CDR3 contains 14 residues. This chain connects TRBV5-4 to TRBJ2-7, with a possible D match to TRBD1 (6 bases). The sequenced sample was peripheral blood. This receptor was identified in a man aged 40-49 years with acute or convalescent COVID-19. The CDR3: CASSLWGRSYEQYF. The CDR3 region has the DNA TGTGCCAGCAGCTTGTGGGGGCGATCCTACGAGCAGTACTTC.